This T cell receptor (beta chain) was sequenced during a study of T cell responses to AZD1222 COVID-19 vaccine. On this clone itself: Its cognate antigen is unknown.

Germline assignment: CDR1 MGHRA and CDR2 YSYEKL. The CDR3 is 18 residues long. V lost 4 bases, J lost 4 bases, and 20 bases lay in between. Study-wide findings and caveats: Vaccine-associated CD4 TCRs ranged over spike, dominating at 160-218 and 743-854.

The table came from immunoSEQ multiplex PCR; TCRdb's copy has only in-frame clones and leaves some out. The sample has 97,000 or so clones, 84% seen once. The starting material was peripheral blood, obtained on day 0 of AZD1222 vaccination. The receptor comes from an adult in good health. The chain links TRBV4-1 to TRBJ2-6; perhaps D is TRBD1 or TRBD2 (5 bases each). CDR3 DNA: TGCGCCAGCAGCCCTACCGGGACCGGTCTATCCGGGGCCAACGTCCTGACTTTC. It codes for CASSPTGTGLSGANVLTF.